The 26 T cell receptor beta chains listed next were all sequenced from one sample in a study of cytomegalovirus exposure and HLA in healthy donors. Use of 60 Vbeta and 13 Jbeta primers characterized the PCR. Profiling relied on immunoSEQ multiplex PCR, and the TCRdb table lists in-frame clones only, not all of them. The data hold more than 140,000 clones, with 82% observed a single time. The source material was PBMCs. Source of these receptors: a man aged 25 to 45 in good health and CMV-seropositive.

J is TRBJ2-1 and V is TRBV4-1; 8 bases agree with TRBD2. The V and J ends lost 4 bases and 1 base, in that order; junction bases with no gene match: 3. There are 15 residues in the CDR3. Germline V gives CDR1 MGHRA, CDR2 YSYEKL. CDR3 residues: CASSLLAGSYNEQFF. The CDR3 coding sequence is TGCGCCAGCAGCCTCTTAGCGGGATCCTACAATGAGCAGTTCTTC.

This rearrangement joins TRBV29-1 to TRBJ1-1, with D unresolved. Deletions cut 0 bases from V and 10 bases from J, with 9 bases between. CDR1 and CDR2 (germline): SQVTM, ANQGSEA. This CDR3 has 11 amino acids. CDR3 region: CSVEDGRGAFF. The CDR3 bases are TGCAGCGTTGAAGATGGCAGAGGAGCTTTCTTT.

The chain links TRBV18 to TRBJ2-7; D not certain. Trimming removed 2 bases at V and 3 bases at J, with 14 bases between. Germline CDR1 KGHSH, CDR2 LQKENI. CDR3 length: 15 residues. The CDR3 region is CASSPTGDTNYEQYF. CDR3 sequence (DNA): TGTGCCAGCTCACCAACCGGCGACACCAACTACGAGCAGTACTTC.

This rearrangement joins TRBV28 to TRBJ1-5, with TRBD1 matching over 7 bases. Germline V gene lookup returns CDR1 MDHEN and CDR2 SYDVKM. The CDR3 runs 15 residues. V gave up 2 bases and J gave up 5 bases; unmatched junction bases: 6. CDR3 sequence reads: CASSLIGTGDQPQHF. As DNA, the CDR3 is TGTGCCAGCAGTTTAATTGGAACAGGGGATCAGCCCCAGCATTTT.

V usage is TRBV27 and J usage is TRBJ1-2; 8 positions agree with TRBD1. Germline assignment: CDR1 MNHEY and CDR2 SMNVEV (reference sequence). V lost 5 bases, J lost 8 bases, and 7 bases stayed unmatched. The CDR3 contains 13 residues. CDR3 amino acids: CASSPGQGQGYTF. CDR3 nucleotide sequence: TGTGCCAGCAGTCCCGGACAGGGACAAGGCTACACCTTC.

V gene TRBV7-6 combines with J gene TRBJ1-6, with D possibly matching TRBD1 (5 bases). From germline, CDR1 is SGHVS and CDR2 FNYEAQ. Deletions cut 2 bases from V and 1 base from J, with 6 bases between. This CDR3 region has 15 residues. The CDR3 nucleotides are TGTGCCAGCAGCTTAAACAGGTCCTATAATTCACCCCTCCACTTT. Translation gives CASSLNRSYNSPLHF.

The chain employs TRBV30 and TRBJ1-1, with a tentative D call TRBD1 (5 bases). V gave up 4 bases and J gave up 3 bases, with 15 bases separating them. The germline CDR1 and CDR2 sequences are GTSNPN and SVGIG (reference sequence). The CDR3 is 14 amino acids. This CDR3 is CAWNSGGVYTEAFF. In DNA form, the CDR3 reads TGTGCCTGGAACTCGGGGGGGGTGTACACTGAAGCTTTCTTT.

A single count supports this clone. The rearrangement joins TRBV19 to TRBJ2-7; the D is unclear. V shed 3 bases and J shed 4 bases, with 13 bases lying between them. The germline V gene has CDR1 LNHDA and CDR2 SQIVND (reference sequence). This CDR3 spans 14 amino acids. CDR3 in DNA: TGTGCCAGTAGTATGAGTCCGAACTTTTACGAGCAGTACTTC. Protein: CASSMSPNFYEQYF.

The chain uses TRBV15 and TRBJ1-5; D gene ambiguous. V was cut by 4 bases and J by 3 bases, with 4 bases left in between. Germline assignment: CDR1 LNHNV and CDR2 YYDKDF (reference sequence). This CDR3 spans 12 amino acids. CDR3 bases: TGTGCCACCAGCAATCACAATCAGCCCCAGCATTTT. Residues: CATSNHNQPQHF.

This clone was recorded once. The CDR3 bases are TGTGCCTGGACCGGGTACTATGGCTACACCTTC. This encodes CAWTGYYGYTF. The gene calls are TRBV30 and TRBJ1-2; D gene unclear. Deletions cut 4 bases from V and 3 bases from J, with 6 bases between. The CDR3 is made up of 11 amino acids. Looked up from germline, CDR1 is GTSNPN and CDR2 is SVGIG (reference sequence).

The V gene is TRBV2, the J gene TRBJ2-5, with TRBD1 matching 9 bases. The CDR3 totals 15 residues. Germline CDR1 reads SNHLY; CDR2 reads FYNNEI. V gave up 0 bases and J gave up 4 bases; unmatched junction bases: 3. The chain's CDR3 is CASSEAPGQGETQYF. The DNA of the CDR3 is TGTGCCAGCAGTGAAGCCCCGGGACAGGGAGAGACCCAGTACTTC.

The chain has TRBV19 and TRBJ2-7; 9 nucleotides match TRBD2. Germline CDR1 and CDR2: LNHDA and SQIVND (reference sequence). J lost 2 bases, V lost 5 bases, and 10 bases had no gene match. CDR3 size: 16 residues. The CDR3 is CASSLGIVAGAYEQYF. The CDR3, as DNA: TGTGCCAGTAGTCTGGGAATAGTAGCGGGAGCCTACGAGCAGTACTTC.

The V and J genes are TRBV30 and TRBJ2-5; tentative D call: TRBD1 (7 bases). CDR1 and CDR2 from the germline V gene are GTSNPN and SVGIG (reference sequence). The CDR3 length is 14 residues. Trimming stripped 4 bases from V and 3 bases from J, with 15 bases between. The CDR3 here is CAWMEGAYKETQYF. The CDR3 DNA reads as TGTGCCTGGATGGAGGGGGCCTATAAAGAGACCCAGTACTTC.

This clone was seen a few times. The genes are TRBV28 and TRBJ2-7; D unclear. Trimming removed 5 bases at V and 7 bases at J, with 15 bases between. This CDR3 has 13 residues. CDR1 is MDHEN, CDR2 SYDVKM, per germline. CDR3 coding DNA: TGTGCCAGCAGTCCCCGTCGGAACGGGGAGCAGTACTTC. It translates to CASSPRRNGEQYF.

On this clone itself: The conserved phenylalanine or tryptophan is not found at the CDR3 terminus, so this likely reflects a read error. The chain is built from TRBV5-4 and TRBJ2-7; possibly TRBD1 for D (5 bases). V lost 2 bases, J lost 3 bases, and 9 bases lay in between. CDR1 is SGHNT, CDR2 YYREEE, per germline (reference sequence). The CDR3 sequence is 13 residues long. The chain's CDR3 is CASSFRGNYEQYL. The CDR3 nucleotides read TGTGCCAGCAGCTTTAGGGGTAACTACGAGCAGTACCTC.

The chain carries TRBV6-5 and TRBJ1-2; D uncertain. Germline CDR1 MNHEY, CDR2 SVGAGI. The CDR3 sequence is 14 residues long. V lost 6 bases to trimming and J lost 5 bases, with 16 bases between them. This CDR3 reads CASSLARSQYGYTF. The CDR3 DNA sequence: TGTGCCAGCAGCCTCGCCCGATCACAATATGGCTACACCTTC.

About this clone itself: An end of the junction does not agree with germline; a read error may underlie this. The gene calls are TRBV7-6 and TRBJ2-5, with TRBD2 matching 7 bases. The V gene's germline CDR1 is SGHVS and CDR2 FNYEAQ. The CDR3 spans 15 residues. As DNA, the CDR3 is TGTGCCAGCAGCCAGCCAGCGGGGCCGCAAGAGGCCCAGTACTTC. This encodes CASSQPAGPQEAQYF.

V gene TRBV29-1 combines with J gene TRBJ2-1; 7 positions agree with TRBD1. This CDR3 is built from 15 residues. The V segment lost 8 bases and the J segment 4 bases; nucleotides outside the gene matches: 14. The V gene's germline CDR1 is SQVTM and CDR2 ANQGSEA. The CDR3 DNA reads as TGCAGCACTCAGGGGGTTAGACTTGAGTACAATGAGCAGTTCTTC. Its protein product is CSTQGVRLEYNEQFF.

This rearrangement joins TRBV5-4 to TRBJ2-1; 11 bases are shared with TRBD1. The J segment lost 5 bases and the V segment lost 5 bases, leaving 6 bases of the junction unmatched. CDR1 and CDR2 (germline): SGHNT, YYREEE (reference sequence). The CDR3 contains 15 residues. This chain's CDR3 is CASSFGTGGDNEQFF. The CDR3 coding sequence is TGTGCCAGCAGTTTCGGGACAGGGGGTGACAATGAGCAGTTCTTC. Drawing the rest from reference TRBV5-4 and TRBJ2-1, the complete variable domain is ETGVTQSPTHLIKTRGQQVTLRCSSQSGHNTVSWYQQALGQGPQFIFQYYREEENGRGNFPPRFSGLQFPNYSSELNVNALELDDSALYLCASSFGTGGDNEQFFGPGTRLTVL.

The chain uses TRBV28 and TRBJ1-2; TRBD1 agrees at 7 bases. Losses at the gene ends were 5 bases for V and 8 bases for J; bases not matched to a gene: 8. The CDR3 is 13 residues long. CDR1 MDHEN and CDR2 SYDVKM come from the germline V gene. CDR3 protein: CASSPIGGRGYTF. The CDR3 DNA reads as TGTGCCAGCAGTCCAATAGGGGGCAGGGGCTACACCTTC.

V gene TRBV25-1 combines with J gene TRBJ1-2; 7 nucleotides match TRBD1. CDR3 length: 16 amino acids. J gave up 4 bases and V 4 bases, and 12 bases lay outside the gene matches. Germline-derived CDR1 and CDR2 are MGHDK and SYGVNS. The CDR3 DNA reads TGTGCCAGCAGTGCCCAGGGGACAGCTCTTCCCTATGGCTACACCTTC. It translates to CASSAQGTALPYGYTF.

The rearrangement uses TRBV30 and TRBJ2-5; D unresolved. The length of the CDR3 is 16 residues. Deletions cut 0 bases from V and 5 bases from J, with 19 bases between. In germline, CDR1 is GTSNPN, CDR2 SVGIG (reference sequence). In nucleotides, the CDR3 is TGTGCCTGGAGTGTAGGTTCTCGAGGAAGCCAGGAGACCCAGTACTTC. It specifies CAWSVGSRGSQETQYF.

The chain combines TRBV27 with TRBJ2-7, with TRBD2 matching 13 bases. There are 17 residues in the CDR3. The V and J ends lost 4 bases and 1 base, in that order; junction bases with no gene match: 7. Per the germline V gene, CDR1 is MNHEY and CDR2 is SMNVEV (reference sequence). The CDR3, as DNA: TGTGCCAGCAGTTCACGGACTAGCGGGAGAGTTTCCTACGAGCAGTACTTC. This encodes CASSSRTSGRVSYEQYF.

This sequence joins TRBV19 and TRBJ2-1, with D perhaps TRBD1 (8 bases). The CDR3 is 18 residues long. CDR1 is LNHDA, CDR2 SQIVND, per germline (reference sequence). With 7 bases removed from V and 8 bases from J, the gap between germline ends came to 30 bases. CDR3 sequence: CASKPWRTGRVEVDEQFF. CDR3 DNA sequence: TGTGCCAGTAAACCTTGGAGGACAGGGAGGGTCGAAGTCGATGAGCAGTTCTTC.

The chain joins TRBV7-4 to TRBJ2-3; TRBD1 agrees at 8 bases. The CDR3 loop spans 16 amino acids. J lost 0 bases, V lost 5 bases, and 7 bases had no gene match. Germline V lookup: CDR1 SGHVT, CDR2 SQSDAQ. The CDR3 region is CASSEMDRVSTDTQYF. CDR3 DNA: TGTGCCAGCAGCGAAATGGACAGGGTAAGCACAGATACGCAGTATTTT.

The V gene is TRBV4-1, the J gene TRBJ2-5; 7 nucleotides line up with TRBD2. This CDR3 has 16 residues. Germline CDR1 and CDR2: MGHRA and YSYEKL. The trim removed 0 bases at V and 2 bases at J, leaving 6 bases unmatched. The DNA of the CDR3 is TGCGCCAGCAGCCAAGATGGCGGGAGAAGACAAGAGACCCAGTACTTC. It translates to CASSQDGGRRQETQYF.